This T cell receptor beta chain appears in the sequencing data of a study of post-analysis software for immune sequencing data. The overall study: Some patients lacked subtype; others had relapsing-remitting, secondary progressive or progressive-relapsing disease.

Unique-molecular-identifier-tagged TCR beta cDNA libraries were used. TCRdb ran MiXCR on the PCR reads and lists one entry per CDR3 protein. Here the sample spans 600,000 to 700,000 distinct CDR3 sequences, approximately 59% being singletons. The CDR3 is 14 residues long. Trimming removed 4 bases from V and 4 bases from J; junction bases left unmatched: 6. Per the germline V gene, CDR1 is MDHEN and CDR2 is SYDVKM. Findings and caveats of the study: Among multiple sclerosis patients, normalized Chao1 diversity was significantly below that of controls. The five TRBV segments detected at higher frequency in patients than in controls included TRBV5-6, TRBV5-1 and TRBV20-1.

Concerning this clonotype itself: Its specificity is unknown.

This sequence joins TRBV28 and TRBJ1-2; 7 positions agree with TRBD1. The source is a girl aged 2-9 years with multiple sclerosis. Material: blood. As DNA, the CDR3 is TGTGCCAGCAGTTCAGGGGGGGAGAGCTATGGCTACACCTTC. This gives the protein CASSSGGESYGYTF.